Given below is one T cell receptor (beta chain) in context. The antigen is unknown. Time point noted: newly diagnosed GD, antithyroid drugs for less than 3 months. The TCR library used RNA extracted from PBMCs. The CDR3 sequence is 14 residues long. Trimming took off 6 bases at V and 2 bases at J, with 14 bases between the two ends. Combining iRepertoire HTBI primers with Arm-PCR of CDR3 regions, the authors built TCR beta libraries. TCRdb re-derived calls from the multiplex PCR reads in MiXCR, one entry per CDR3 protein. The sample comprises 300,000 to 400,000 distinct CDR3 sequences, approximately 15% of which are singletons, and roughly 30% rests with the top ten. This sample is part of a study of regulatory T cells in long-lasting Graves disease. Study-level results: Persistent disease preferred TRBV28, TRBJ1-2 and TRBJ2-5; new disease, TRBV20-1 and TRBJ2-1. Results may be inaccurate due to the small sample size.

In addition, the sample was reused for a study of T cells in Graves' hyperthyroidism and ophthalmopathy.

The specimen was peripheral blood mononuclear cells (PBMCs), collected at new diagnosis, from a patient treated with antithyroid drugs. The clonotype comes from a man in his forties with Graves disease. The chain carries TRBV12-3 or TRBV12-4 and TRBJ2-7; D perhaps matches TRBD1 (6 bases). CDR3 amino acids: CASRPGHTAYEQYF. Written as DNA, the CDR3 is TGTGCCAGCAGACCGGGACATACTGCCTACGAGCAGTACTTC.